Presented here are 3 T cell receptor beta chains from one specimen sequenced in a study of human T cells and chemical hapten exposure. TCRdb re-called the RACE reads through MiXCR, storing one row per CDR3 protein. In the table there are 89,000 or so distinct CDR3 sequences, less than 8.5% of which are singletons. The time point was: patch test 2, 6 weeks after DPC sensitization. The treatment was: therapeutic diphenylcyclopropenone sensitization with weekly scalp DPC. The sample in question was whole blood, obtained in connection with sensitization to the hapten diphenylcyclopropenone (DPC). All receptors derive from a woman aged 25 to 45 with alopecia areata. Some clones in this sample may be carry-over from other donors' samples.

This clonotype was picked up a small number of times. The rearrangement uses TRBV5-4 and TRBJ2-7, with 9 positions matching TRBD1. The ends lost 4 bases at V and 8 bases at J; junction bases unmatched: 13. Per the germline V gene, CDR1 is SGHNT and CDR2 is YYREEE (reference sequence). The CDR3 spans 15 residues. In nucleotides, the CDR3 is TGTGCCAGCAGCGTTGTCGGGACAGGGATAACTAAGCAGTACTTC. It translates to CASSVVGTGITKQYF.

This clonotype was observed at least ten times. The rearrangement joins TRBV2 to TRBJ1-5, with TRBD1 as a possible D gene (6 bases). This CDR3 comprises 14 residues. V was clipped by 5 bases and J by 0 bases, with 8 bases between them. Germline loops: CDR1 SNHLY, CDR2 FYNNEI. The CDR3 DNA reads TGTGCCAGCAGTACAGGGTATAGCAATCAGCCCCAGCATTTT. Protein product: CASSTGYSNQPQHF.

Many counts were recorded for this clonotype. As DNA, the CDR3 is TGTGCCATCACGGGACAGGCATCCTACGAGCAGTACTTC. It translates to CAITGQASYEQYF. This sequence joins TRBV10-3 and TRBJ2-7, with 8 positions matching TRBD1. Losses at the gene ends were 7 bases for V and 1 base for J; bases not matched to a gene: 3. Germline values: CDR1 ENHRY, CDR2 SYGVKD. CDR3 length: 13 amino acids.